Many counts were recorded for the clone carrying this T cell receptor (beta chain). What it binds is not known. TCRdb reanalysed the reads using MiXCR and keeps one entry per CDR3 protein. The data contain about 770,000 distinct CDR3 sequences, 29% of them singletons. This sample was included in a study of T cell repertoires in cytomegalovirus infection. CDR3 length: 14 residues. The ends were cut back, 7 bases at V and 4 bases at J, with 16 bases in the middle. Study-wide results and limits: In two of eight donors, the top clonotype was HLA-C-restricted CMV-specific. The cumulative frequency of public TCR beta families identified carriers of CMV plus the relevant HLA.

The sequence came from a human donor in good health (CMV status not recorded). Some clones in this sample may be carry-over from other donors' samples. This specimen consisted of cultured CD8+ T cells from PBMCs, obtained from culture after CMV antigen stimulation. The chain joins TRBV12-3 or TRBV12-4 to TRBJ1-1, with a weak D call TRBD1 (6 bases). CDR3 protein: CASTWTASSTEAFF. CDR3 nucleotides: TGTGCCAGCACCTGGACAGCCTCGAGCACTGAAGCTTTCTTT.